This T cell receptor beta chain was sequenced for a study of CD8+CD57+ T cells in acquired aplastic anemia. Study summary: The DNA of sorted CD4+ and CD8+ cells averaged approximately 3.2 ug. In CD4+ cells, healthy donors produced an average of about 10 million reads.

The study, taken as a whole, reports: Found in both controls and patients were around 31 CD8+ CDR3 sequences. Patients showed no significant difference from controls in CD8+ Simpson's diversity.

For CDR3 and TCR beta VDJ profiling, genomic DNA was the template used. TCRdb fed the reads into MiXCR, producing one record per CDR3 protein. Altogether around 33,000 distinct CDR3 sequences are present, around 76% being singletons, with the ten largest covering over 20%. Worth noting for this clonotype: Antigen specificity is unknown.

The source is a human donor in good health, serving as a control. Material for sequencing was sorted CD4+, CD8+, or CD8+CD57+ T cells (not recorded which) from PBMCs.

CDR3 region: CASSYGNEAFF. The CDR3 region has the DNA TGTGCCAGCAGTTACGGGAATGAAGCTTTCTTT. This chain joins TRBV6-2 or TRBV6-3 and TRBJ1-1; D not certain. CDR3 length equals 11 residues. Germline lookup yields CDR1 MNHEY and CDR2 SVGEGT. The V and J ends lost 2 bases and 7 bases respectively, with 5 bases between them.